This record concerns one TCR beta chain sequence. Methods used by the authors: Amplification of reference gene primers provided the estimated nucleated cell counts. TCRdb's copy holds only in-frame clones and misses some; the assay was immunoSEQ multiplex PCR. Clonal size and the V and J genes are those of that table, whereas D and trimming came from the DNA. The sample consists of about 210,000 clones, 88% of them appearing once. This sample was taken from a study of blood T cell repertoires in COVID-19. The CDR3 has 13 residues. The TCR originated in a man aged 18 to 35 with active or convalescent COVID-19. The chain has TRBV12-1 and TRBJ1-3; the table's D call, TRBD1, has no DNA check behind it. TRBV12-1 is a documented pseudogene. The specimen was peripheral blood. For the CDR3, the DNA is TGTGCCAGCAGCTTGGACAGGCAGGACACCATATATTTT. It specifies CASSLDRQDTIYF.